Each of the 31 T cell receptor beta chains below was sequenced from the same sample in a study of T cells in Graves' hyperthyroidism and ophthalmopathy. Amplification yielded TCR beta CDR3 regions, with RNA transcripts as the source. RT-PCR in the first round (using the HTBI primer set) targeted the TCR CDR3. In TCRdb, the multiplex PCR reads were re-called with MiXCR into one record per CDR3 protein. The table has some 570,000 distinct CDR3 sequences, roughly 18% seen once. Sequences were obtained from blood. The receptor set was obtained from a woman between 18 and 30 years old with Graves' ophthalmopathy.

In its sample, this clonotype was seen a few times. This chain links TRBV7-8 with TRBJ1-5, with D possibly being TRBD1 (5 bases). Trimming removed 0 bases at V and 1 base at J, with 16 bases between. The CDR3 contains 18 residues. The V gene's germline CDR1 is SGHVS and CDR2 FQNEAQ. The CDR3 reads CASSLARGLWGSNQPQHF. For the CDR3, the DNA is TGTGCCAGCAGCTTAGCTCGGGGCCTCTGGGGGAGCAATCAGCCCCAGCATTTT.

At least ten counts were recorded for this clonotype. One end of the junction does not line up with germline, which may come from a read error. V is TRBV7-3 and J is TRBJ2-7; TRBD2 is a possible D gene (5 bases). The length of the CDR3 is 15 residues. CDR1 is SGHTA, CDR2 FQGTGA, per germline. CDR3 protein: CASSLASGGTYEQYF. In DNA form, the CDR3 reads TGCGCCAGCAGCTTGGCCAGCGGAGGTACCTACGAGCAGTACTTC.

This clonotype appeared many times. The chain carries TRBV6-1 and TRBJ2-5; 11 bases map to TRBD1. This CDR3 spans 16 amino acids. Unmatched junction bases numbered 12, after V lost 9 bases and J lost 3 bases. The germline CDR1 and CDR2 sequences are MNHNS and SASEGT. The CDR3 sequence: CASSRLRDRGKETQYF. The CDR3 bases are TGTGCCAGTTCGAGGTTGAGGGACAGGGGGAAAGAGACCCAGTACTTC.

This chain connects TRBV3-1 to TRBJ1-5; D possibly corresponds to TRBD1 (5 bases). V lost 4 bases and J lost 0, with 16 bases in between. Germline CDR1 is LGHDT and CDR2 is YNNKEL (reference sequence). This CDR3 has 17 amino acids. This CDR3 reads CASSPGGGAISNQPQHF. CDR3 DNA: TGTGCCAGCAGCCCCGGGGGTGGGGCGATTAGCAATCAGCCCCAGCATTTT.

The CDR3 coding sequence is TGTGCCAGCAGCGGAGAGACAGGGGGCCCTGGGAAACTGTTTTTT. Translating it yields CASSGETGGPGKLFF. V usage is TRBV11-2 and J usage is TRBJ1-4; 10 bases match TRBD1. J was trimmed by 11 bases and V by 5 bases; bases with no gene match: 11. The CDR3 loop spans 15 amino acids. Germline assignment: CDR1 SGHAT and CDR2 FQNNGV.

This clonotype was picked up many times. CDR3 sequence (DNA): TGTGCCAGCAGCTTAGATGCTAGCGGGAGGCAAAATGAGCAGTTCTTC. The encoded protein is CASSLDASGRQNEQFF. The genes are TRBV7-2 and TRBJ2-1, with TRBD2 matching over 11 bases. CDR3 size: 16 residues. The V gene end was trimmed by 1 base and the J gene end by 7 bases; junction bases not matched to a gene: 6. The germline V gene has CDR1 SGHTA and CDR2 FQGNSA.

This clonotype was counted a few times. The gene calls are TRBV7-8 and TRBJ1-4; D unresolved. This CDR3 is 16 amino acids long. Germline values: CDR1 SGHVS, CDR2 FQNEAQ. The V end was cut by 5 bases, the J end by 6 bases, with 19 bases between. CDR3 DNA sequence: TGTGCCAGCAGCCACCTACCGGGAGAGGTTTATGAAAAACTGTTTTTT. This translates into CASSHLPGEVYEKLFF. Looking up the rest from reference TRBV7-8 and TRBJ1-4 gives the full variable domain: GAGVSQSPRYKVAKRGQDVALRCDPISGHVSLFWYQQALGQGPEFLTYFQNEAQLDKSGLPSDRFFAERPEGSVSTLKIQRTQQEDSAVYLCASSHLPGEVYEKLFFGSGTQLSVL.

The rearrangement uses TRBV13 and TRBJ2-2, with 10 positions matching TRBD2. Germline V CDR1 and CDR2: PRHDT, FYEKMQ (reference sequence). The V and J ends lost 5 bases and 7 bases, in that order; junction bases with no gene match: 10. The CDR3 has 16 amino acids. CDR3: CASSLGLAAHLGELFF. CDR3 in DNA: TGTGCCAGCAGCCTCGGACTAGCGGCCCACCTCGGGGAGCTGTTTTTT.

V and J are TRBV4-1 and TRBJ2-2; D possibly corresponds to TRBD1 (6 bases). Trimming stripped 4 bases from V and 2 bases from J, with 11 bases between. In germline, CDR1 is MGHRA, CDR2 YSYEKL. CDR3 length equals 15 residues. CDR3 DNA sequence: TGCGCCAGCAGCCTCCGGGACACCAACACCGGGGAGCTGTTTTTT. Encoded protein: CASSLRDTNTGELFF.

This clonotype turned up a few times. The CDR3 sequence is CASSQSSHYNEKLFF. The CDR3 nucleotides are TGTGCCAGCAGCCAATCAAGTCACTATAATGAAAAACTGTTTTTT. The chain has TRBV16 and TRBJ1-4, with D hard to call. The CDR3 is 15 residues long. CDR1 and CDR2 (germline): KGHSY, FQNENV. Trimming took off 0 bases at V and 4 bases at J, with 9 bases between the two ends.

The rearrangement joins TRBV6-1 to TRBJ2-1; D not certain. The CDR3 spans 12 residues. V lost 6 bases and J lost 7, with 10 bases in between. Germline V gives CDR1 MNHNS, CDR2 SASEGT. The CDR3 nucleotides read TGTGCCAGCAGGGGGTACGATAATGAGCAGTTCTTC. Translated: CASRGYDNEQFF.

The chain joins TRBV20-1 to TRBJ2-3, with D perhaps TRBD1 (5 bases). Per germline, CDR1 DFQATT and CDR2 SNEGSKA (reference sequence). CDR3 length: 12 amino acids. CDR3 sequence reads: CSPETVTDTQYF. CDR3 coding DNA: TGCAGCCCGGAGACAGTAACAGATACGCAGTATTTT.

A remark on this clonotype: Given the absence of the conserved phenylalanine or tryptophan at the CDR3 end, a read error is likely. The chain combines TRBV19 with TRBJ1-4, with D perhaps matching TRBD1 (6 bases). The CDR3 has 13 amino acids. CDR1 is LNHDA, CDR2 SQIVND, per germline (reference sequence). Trimming took 8 bases from V and 3 from J, leaving 10 bases between them. The CDR3 is CASLDSSNEKLFL. The CDR3 DNA follows: TGTGCCAGTCTGGACAGCTCTAATGAAAAACTGTTTCTT.

In this sample, this clonotype turned up many times. V and J are TRBV28 and TRBJ1-5, with TRBD1 as a possible D gene (5 bases). The CDR3 is made up of 13 amino acids. CDR1 MDHEN and CDR2 SYDVKM come from the germline V gene. With 5 bases removed from V and 7 bases from J, the gap between germline ends came to 12 bases. The CDR3 DNA follows: TGTGCCAGCAGTCGGGGGGAGAGGCAGCCCCAGCATTTT. It codes for CASSRGERQPQHF.

This clonotype has at least ten counts. The chain is built from TRBV20-1 and TRBJ2-7, with D perhaps TRBD1 (6 bases). This CDR3 contains 15 residues. The V gene lost 0 bases and the J gene lost 0 bases, with 12 bases spanning the gap. From germline, CDR1 is DFQATT and CDR2 SNEGSKA (reference sequence). The CDR3 sequence: CSARDHRASSYEQYF. CDR3 DNA: TGCAGTGCTAGAGATCACAGGGCGAGCTCCTACGAGCAGTACTTC.

This clonotype was counted at least ten times. The V and J genes are TRBV6-6 and TRBJ1-2, with a tentative D call TRBD1 (5 bases). The germline V gene encodes CDR1 MNHNY and CDR2 SVGAGI (reference sequence). This CDR3 region has 12 residues. The ends were cut back, 0 bases at V and 8 bases at J, with 7 bases in the middle. As DNA, the CDR3 is TGTGCCAGCAGTTACTCGGACACCGGCTACACCTTC. The encoded protein is CASSYSDTGYTF.

Only a few counts were recorded for this clonotype. CDR3 protein: CASSPGGGRSGELFF. CDR3 sequence (DNA): TGTGCCAGCAGTCCCGGCGGGGGTCGCTCCGGGGAGCTGTTTTTT. The V call is TRBV28, the J call TRBJ2-2; 7 bases match TRBD2. The CDR3 has 15 residues. Germline assignment: CDR1 MDHEN and CDR2 SYDVKM. V was pared by 5 bases and J by 6 bases, with 9 bases of the junction left unmatched.

A few counts support this clonotype. CDR3 bases: TGTGCCAGCAGCTTAGCGACAGTCTCCTACGAGCAGTACTTC. Translated, it gives CASSLATVSYEQYF. The chain combines TRBV7-8 with TRBJ2-7; D perhaps matches TRBD1 (5 bases). This CDR3 comprises 14 residues. The V end lost 0 bases, the J end lost 0 bases, and 6 bases lay between the germline ends. Germline V CDR1 and CDR2: SGHVS, FQNEAQ. Together with reference TRBV7-8 and TRBJ2-7, the CDR3 gives the full variable domain: GAGVSQSPRYKVAKRGQDVALRCDPISGHVSLFWYQQALGQGPEFLTYFQNEAQLDKSGLPSDRFFAERPEGSVSTLKIQRTQQEDSAVYLCASSLATVSYEQYFGPGTRLTVT.

The J gene is TRBJ2-3, the V gene TRBV5-1, with no clear D. The CDR3 runs to 15 residues. Between the trimmed V and J ends, which lost 2 bases and 0 bases, there was a span of 10 bases. From germline, CDR1 is SGHRS and CDR2 YFSETQ. CDR3 residues: CASSFGTTSTDTQYF. The CDR3 DNA reads as TGCGCCAGCAGCTTCGGAACAACTAGCACAGATACGCAGTATTTT.

This clonotype was counted ten times or more. V gene TRBV18 combines with J gene TRBJ2-7; weak D call: TRBD1 (6 bases). The V end was cut by 2 bases, the J end by 4 bases, with 18 bases between. The CDR3 is 16 amino acids. The germline V gene encodes CDR1 KGHSH and CDR2 LQKENI. The DNA of the CDR3 is TGTGCCAGCTCACCAGGCAGGGGAATGATTCGTTACGAGCAGTACTTC. Amino acids: CASSPGRGMIRYEQYF.

To note about this clonotype: Relative to the germline gene, one junction end is altered; a read error may explain this. The chain uses TRBV3-1 and TRBJ1-2; perhaps TRBD1 as D (6 bases). CDR1 is LGHDT, CDR2 YNNKEL, per germline (reference sequence). This CDR3 has 15 amino acids. CDR3 sequence (DNA): TGCGCCAGCAGCCCGCCGGGGGCAACGAACTATGGCTACACCTTC. Translated: CASSPPGATNYGYTF.

There are many counts of this clonotype. This chain uses TRBV7-2 with TRBJ1-6, with 9 bases matching TRBD1. The CDR3 is made up of 14 amino acids. V gave up 3 bases and J gave up 10 bases; unmatched junction bases: 4. CDR1 and CDR2 from the germline V gene are SGHTA and FQGNSA. Here the CDR3 reads CASSFGTGSSPLHF. The DNA of the CDR3 is TGTGCCAGCAGCTTTGGGACAGGGTCGTCACCCCTCCACTTT.

This clonotype was observed a few times. The chain employs TRBV12-3 or TRBV12-4 and TRBJ1-2; D unresolved. Trimming shortened V by 5 bases and J by 7 bases, and 11 bases separated the two germline ends. The CDR3 totals 12 residues. CDR3 nucleotides: TGTGCCAGCAGTCTTATTGGCTTTGGCTACACCTTC. It yields the protein CASSLIGFGYTF.

This clonotype was seen ten or more times. CDR3 sequence (DNA): TGTGCCAGCAGCTTGGGACTAGCGGGAGCCCACGAGCAGTACTTC. Translated: CASSLGLAGAHEQYF. V gene TRBV7-2 combines with J gene TRBJ2-7; 14 bases line up with TRBD2. This CDR3 is 15 amino acids long. Trimming removed 3 bases from V and 5 bases from J; junction bases left unmatched: 3. Germline CDR1 is SGHTA and CDR2 is FQGNSA.

The gene calls are TRBV28 and TRBJ2-2; 10 bases line up with TRBD1. V shed 1 base and J 6 bases; nucleotides not matched to a gene: 2. Germline V lookup: CDR1 MDHEN, CDR2 SYDVKM. The CDR3 runs to 15 residues. CDR3 coding DNA: TGTGCCAGCAGTTTATTTGGGACAGGGGCCGGGGAGCTGTTTTTT. Its protein is CASSLFGTGAGELFF.

This clonotype has a count of ten or more. J is TRBJ2-3 and V is TRBV28; the match to TRBD2 covers 15 bases. Germline V gene sequence: CDR1 MDHEN, CDR2 SYDVKM. This CDR3 comprises 19 residues. J was trimmed by 5 bases and V by 3 bases; bases with no gene match: 12. CDR3 region: CASSFFSGTSGRPKDTQYF. CDR3 DNA: TGTGCCAGCAGTTTTTTCTCCGGGACTAGCGGGAGGCCCAAAGATACGCAGTATTTT.

The chain is built from TRBV20-1 and TRBJ1-4; D might be TRBD1 (5 bases). The V end was cut by 3 bases, the J end by 8 bases, with 10 bases between. In germline, CDR1 is DFQATT, CDR2 SNEGSKA (reference sequence). This CDR3 has 12 residues. The CDR3 here is CSASQGAEKLFF. CDR3 nucleotide sequence: TGCAGTGCTAGTCAGGGCGCGGAAAAACTGTTTTTT.

This clonotype was found many times. V is TRBV30 and J is TRBJ1-4, with D maybe TRBD1 (6 bases). Germline V CDR1 and CDR2: GTSNPN, SVGIG (reference sequence). This CDR3 contains 15 residues. V was trimmed by 0 bases and J by 4 bases, leaving 12 bases between them. The CDR3 here is CAWSVRGVNNEKLFF. For the CDR3, the DNA is TGTGCCTGGAGTGTAAGGGGGGTCAATAATGAAAAACTGTTTTTT. Full variable domain (outside the CDR3, taken from reference TRBV30 and TRBJ1-4): SQTIHQWPATLVQPVGSPLSLECTVEGTSNPNLYWYRQAAGRGLQLLFYSVGIGQISSEVPQNLSASRPQDRQFILSSKKLLLSDSGFYLCAWSVRGVNNEKLFFGSGTQLSVL.

This clonotype was seen many times. The chain has TRBV3-1 and TRBJ2-1, with 8 bases identical to TRBD1. Germline trimming cut 0 bases from V and 9 bases from J; bases unmatched to any gene: 4. The germline V gene has CDR1 LGHDT and CDR2 YNNKEL (reference sequence). The CDR3 runs to 14 residues. The CDR3 loop reads CASSQDPQGGEQFF. As DNA, the CDR3 is TGTGCCAGCAGCCAAGATCCACAGGGGGGTGAGCAGTTCTTC.

This clonotype was recorded at least ten times. The chain has TRBV7-6 and TRBJ1-1; TRBD1 is a possible D gene (6 bases). The CDR3 spans 15 residues. V was cut by 1 base and J by 3 bases, with 12 bases left in between. Per germline, CDR1 SGHVS and CDR2 FNYEAQ. The CDR3 here is CASSLDPGADTEAFF. As DNA, the CDR3 is TGTGCCAGCAGCTTAGATCCGGGGGCTGACACTGAAGCTTTCTTT.

This chain joins TRBV6-6 and TRBJ2-1; TRBD1 might be the D (5 bases). The V and J ends lost 1 base and 1 base respectively, with 11 bases between them. This CDR3 region has 16 residues. Germline lookup yields CDR1 MNHNY and CDR2 SVGAGI (reference sequence). The CDR3 loop is CASSYWPRESYNEQFF. For the CDR3, the DNA is TGTGCCAGCAGTTACTGGCCCAGGGAATCCTACAATGAGCAGTTCTTC.